This entry is about one TCR beta chain. Its specificity is unknown. The investigators reverse transcribed all of the isolated RNA, so they sequenced expressed TCRB transcripts. Clones were read by immunoSEQ multiplex PCR, and TCRdb kept only the in-frame ones, dropping some. The sample consists of 300,000 to 350,000 clones, approximately 15% of them appearing once. This sample is drawn from a study of beta chain features in type 1 diabetes. The overall study: Sorted cells examined across all samples numbered around 99,000,000.

Study conclusions and caveats: Researchers reported that naive, central memory and Treg TCRB repertoires appeared more similar in patients than in healthy donors.

The germline V and J ends were trimmed by 4 bases and 5 bases, with 12 bases remaining between them. This CDR3 is built from 13 residues. CDR1 and CDR2 from the germline V gene are SGDLS and YYNGEE. The V call is TRBV9, the J call TRBJ2-5, with D maybe TRBD2 (6 bases). The receptor's source is a man aged 30 to 39 in good health. The sample taken for sequencing was central memory CD4+ T cells from blood. The CDR3 loop is CASSLPGGETQYF. The CDR3 DNA is TGTGCCAGCAGCCTTCCCGGAGGGGAGACCCAGTACTTC.